The sequence of this T cell receptor (beta chain) was determined in a study of cytomegalovirus exposure and HLA in healthy donors. Study in general: Earlier sequencing of some 180 million T cells yielded fewer than 140 million unique TCR beta sequences. Study conclusions and caveats: Sequencing had likely introduced a cluster of highly shared sequence variants as an artifact.

For this clone: Antigen unknown.

CDR1 and CDR2 (germline): DFQATT, SNEGSKA (reference sequence). Trimming left V 4 bases short and J 1 base short, with 4 bases between. The CDR3 runs to 11 residues. Healthy bone marrow donors made up the cohort. The study ran its PCR with 60 Vbeta and 13 Jbeta primers. Per the original methods: The count from a later analysis was about 80 million unique TCR beta chains, 9.5 million to 11 million of them shared. Some clones are missing from TCRdb's copy, which holds only in-frame ones; the method was immunoSEQ multiplex PCR. The DNA was the basis for D and trimming; V, J and clone size are from that table. The data hold 150,000 or so clones, with 75% to 80% observed a single time.

This TCR was recovered from a woman between 50 and 59 years old in good health and CMV-seropositive. The rearrangement uses TRBV20-1 and TRBJ2-5; D is unclear. The sequenced material came from PBMCs. CDR3 sequence: CSAISQETQYF. CDR3 in DNA: TGCAGTGCTATATCCCAAGAGACCCAGTACTTC.